The 24 T cell receptor beta chains below were found in one sample sequenced in a study of blood T cells in healthy people across ages (dated by TCRdb to between 2014 and 2016). The library was generated by 5' RACE. Sequencing used an Illumina HiSeq 2500. The second PCR ran for roughly 7 to 11 cycles and used a J-beta primer mix along with a sample-barcoded 5' primer. TCRdb trimmed public reads at Q25 via fastp, called clones via MiXCR and kept in-frame beta chains. Rows with a matching CDR3 protein are joined into one entry that keeps the most common DNA and genes. The sample table holds 700,000 to 950,000 distinct CDR3 sequences, of which roughly 64% were seen once. The ten top clones hold approximately 21% of the sample. The sample was blood. These receptors were collected from a young man in good health.

The chain couples TRBV7-2 to TRBJ2-7; the match to TRBD1 covers 9 bases. Germline-derived CDR1 and CDR2 are SGHTA and FQGNSA. The CDR3 sequence is 15 residues long. J was trimmed by 3 bases and V by 1 base; bases with no gene match: 4. CDR3 bases: TGTGCCAGCAGCTTAGTTGGGACAGGGCTCTACGAGCAGTACTTC. Translating gives CASSLVGTGLYEQYF.

The chain carries TRBV15 and TRBJ2-5, with TRBD2 as a possible D gene (5 bases). This CDR3 region has 13 residues. CDR1 is LNHNV and CDR2 is YYDKDF in the germline V gene (reference sequence). The CDR3 protein is CATGERVQETQYF. The DNA of the CDR3 is TGTGCAACTGGGGAGAGGGTCCAAGAGACCCAGTACTTC.

The V call is TRBV5-1, the J call TRBJ2-2; TRBD1 aligns across 8 bases. This CDR3 is built from 15 residues. Trimming at V came to 9 bases and at J to 1 base, leaving 8 bases not matched to a gene. Germline CDR1 reads SGHRS; CDR2 reads YFSETQ. CDR3: CATNSRGQNTGELFF. CDR3 nucleotides: TGCGCCACTAATTCCAGGGGGCAGAACACCGGGGAGCTGTTTTTT.

This sequence joins TRBV29-1 and TRBJ2-4, with 16 bases fitting TRBD2. The CDR3 has 17 amino acids. Germline CDR1 SQVTM, CDR2 ANQGSEA. V lost 2 bases to trimming and J lost 8 bases; unmatched junction nucleotides: 9. The CDR3 region has the DNA TGCAGCGTTGAATCGGCTCGCGGGACTAGCGGGGGGGACATTCAGTACTTC. It encodes CSVESARGTSGGDIQYF.

The rearrangement uses TRBV2 and TRBJ2-7; the D gene is possibly TRBD1 (5 bases). The germline CDR1 and CDR2 sequences are SNHLY and FYNNEI. Trimming pared 10 bases from V and 4 bases from J, leaving 23 bases between. There are 15 residues in the CDR3. CDR3 sequence: CATFYGRQGNYEQYF. The DNA for the CDR3 is TGTGCCACCTTCTACGGGCGGCAGGGTAATTACGAGCAGTACTTC.

This clonotype was detected once. The V call is TRBV20-1, the J call TRBJ2-7; D is possibly TRBD2 (6 bases). CDR1 is DFQATT and CDR2 is SNEGSKA in the germline V gene (reference sequence). The CDR3 consists of 15 residues. Trimming removed 3 bases from V and 4 bases from J, with 19 bases in between. The CDR3 reads CSARTSGGVRYEQYF. The CDR3 region has the DNA TGCAGTGCTAGGACAAGCGGCGGGGTACGGTACGAGCAGTACTTC.

The chain couples TRBV12-3 or TRBV12-4 to TRBJ2-5; D call uncertain. V was clipped by 7 bases and J by 5 bases, with 14 bases between them. This CDR3 is 13 amino acids long. CDR3 residues: CASTMIPRETQYF. The CDR3 DNA reads TGTGCCAGCACCATGATTCCGCGGGAGACCCAGTACTTC.

The rearrangement uses TRBV9 and TRBJ2-5; D is unresolved. This CDR3 is built from 12 residues. Germline CDR1 reads SGDLS; CDR2 reads YYNGEE. V was pared by 0 bases and J by 11 bases, with 11 bases between. The CDR3 here is CASSVDQTEQYF. CDR3 bases: TGTGCCAGCAGCGTAGATCAGACTGAGCAGTACTTC.

This clonotype has a handful of counts. In nucleotides, the CDR3 is TGTGCCAGCAGCTTAACGGGCGGGAGTTACCCGCCCTACAATGAGCAGTTCTTC. It yields the protein CASSLTGGSYPPYNEQFF. This sequence joins TRBV7-3 and TRBJ2-1, with 7 bases aligning to TRBD2. CDR1 and CDR2 from the germline V gene are SGHTA and FQGTGA. There are 18 residues in the CDR3. The V and J ends lost 0 bases and 2 bases, in that order; junction bases with no gene match: 10.

This rearrangement joins TRBV5-1 to TRBJ1-1, with D possibly TRBD1 on 5 matching bases. Looked up from germline, CDR1 is SGHRS and CDR2 is YFSETQ. Trimming shortened V by 4 bases and J by 1 base, and 11 bases separated the two germline ends. The CDR3 consists of 14 residues. As DNA, the CDR3 is TGCGCCAGCAGCGCCGGGACGGAGAACACTGAAGCTTTCTTT. Amino acids: CASSAGTENTEAFF.

This clonotype appeared once. The rearrangement joins TRBV28 to TRBJ2-7; D is unresolved. Germline V gives CDR1 MDHEN, CDR2 SYDVKM. The CDR3 is made up of 16 amino acids. The ends were cut back, 5 bases at V and 0 bases at J, with 17 bases in the middle. The CDR3 loop is CASSPSHAGASYEQYF. CDR3 coding DNA: TGTGCCAGCAGTCCATCCCACGCTGGTGCCTCCTACGAGCAGTACTTC.

The chain uses TRBV29-1 and TRBJ1-2; possible D gene TRBD1, 5 bases. V gave up 3 bases and J gave up 4 bases, with 12 bases separating them. The CDR3 has 13 amino acids. Germline CDR1 is SQVTM and CDR2 is ANQGSEA. CDR3 protein: CSVDDRGGYGYTF. The CDR3 DNA follows: TGCAGCGTTGACGATCGGGGGGGCTATGGCTACACCTTC.

The gene calls are TRBV7-2 and TRBJ2-3; a weak D match, TRBD2 (5 bases). Deletions cut 5 bases from V and 0 bases from J, with 12 bases between. The length of the CDR3 is 15 residues. Germline-derived CDR1 and CDR2 are SGHTA and FQGNSA. CDR3 nucleotides: TGTGCCAGCAGCGCGGATCGGAGGAGCACAGATACGCAGTATTTT. It yields the protein CASSADRRSTDTQYF.

The rearrangement links TRBV7-2 to TRBJ1-5; D ambiguous. The V end lost 1 base, the J end lost 0 bases, and 10 bases lay between the germline ends. The CDR3 runs to 16 residues. Germline V gene lookup returns CDR1 SGHTA and CDR2 FQGNSA. The CDR3 protein is CASSLEGGYSNQPQHF. CDR3 bases: TGTGCCAGCAGCTTAGAGGGAGGCTATAGCAATCAGCCCCAGCATTTT.

A word on this clonotype: At one end, the junction sequence differs from germline, possibly due to a read error. The chain employs TRBV27 and TRBJ2-3; D uncertain. The germline CDR1 and CDR2 sequences are MNHEY and SMNVEV (reference sequence). The length of the CDR3 is 16 residues. The CDR3, as DNA: TGTGCCAGCAGTCCTTCCGCAGGAGAGTTCACAGATACGAAGTATTTT. Residues: CASSPSAGEFTDTKYF.

V and J are TRBV19 and TRBJ1-5; perhaps TRBD1 as D (5 bases). Germline CDR1 and CDR2: LNHDA and SQIVND (reference sequence). This CDR3 is built from 15 residues. V lost 7 bases, J lost 0 bases, and 13 bases lay in between. The CDR3: CASNPQANSNQPQHF. Here the CDR3 DNA reads TGTGCCAGTAACCCACAGGCTAATAGCAATCAGCCCCAGCATTTT.

The chain couples TRBV11-1 to TRBJ2-5, with D unresolved. Germline CDR1 SGHAT, CDR2 FQDESV (reference sequence). The CDR3 has 16 amino acids. V was cut by 0 bases and J by 5 bases, with 16 bases left in between. The CDR3 sequence: CASSLAPVFTLETQYF. CDR3 DNA sequence: TGTGCCAGCAGCTTAGCGCCGGTTTTTACGCTTGAGACCCAGTACTTC.

The CDR3 region has the DNA TGTGCCAGCAGCGTCACCGGGACTGCCTCCTACGAGCAGTACTTC. This encodes CASSVTGTASYEQYF. The chain is built from TRBV9 and TRBJ2-7, with D possibly being TRBD2 (6 bases). Germline V gene data show CDR1 as SGDLS and CDR2 as YYNGEE. The ends were cut back, 2 bases at V and 0 bases at J, with 12 bases in the middle. The length of the CDR3 is 15 residues.

This clonotype has more than one count but fewer than ten. The chain recombines TRBV24-1 with TRBJ2-4, with 11 bases fitting TRBD1. The last part of the DNA fits TRBJ2-7 better; the J call may be wrong. This CDR3 spans 15 amino acids. The germline gives CDR1 KGHDR, CDR2 SFDVKD. CDR3 DNA: TGTGCCACCAGTGATTCCGGACAGGGGGCTGACGAGCAGTACTTC. Its translation: CATSDSGQGADEQYF.

Of note for this clonotype: Germline is not matched at one junction end, which may reflect a read error. This chain uses TRBV28 with TRBJ1-2; a possible D gene is TRBD1 (5 bases). This CDR3 is 14 amino acids long. The germline V gene has CDR1 MDHEN and CDR2 SYDVKM. The CDR3 loop reads CASSPPDNPYGCTF. CDR3 bases: TGTGCCAGCAGTCCCCCGGACAACCCCTATGGCTGCACCTTC.

The chain has TRBV9 and TRBJ2-6, with D tentatively TRBD2 (6 bases). The V and J ends lost 3 bases and 4 bases respectively, with 14 bases between them. Germline V gene sequence: CDR1 SGDLS, CDR2 YYNGEE. The CDR3 consists of 16 residues. CDR3 sequence: CASSAAGGSGANVLTF. For the CDR3, the DNA is TGTGCCAGCAGCGCAGCCGGGGGTTCGGGGGCCAACGTCCTGACTTTC.

The V call is TRBV6-1, the J call TRBJ2-4; 9 bases line up with TRBD1. The CDR3 loop spans 15 amino acids. J lost 5 bases, V lost 8 bases, and 10 bases had no gene match. Germline V lookup: CDR1 MNHNS, CDR2 SASEGT. CDR3 residues: CASGGTGGFQNIQYF. CDR3 bases: TGTGCCAGCGGTGGTACAGGGGGCTTCCAAAACATTCAGTACTTC.

This clonotype was seen more than once but under ten times. The J gene is TRBJ1-2, the V gene TRBV2, with 10 bases lining up with TRBD1. The CDR3 runs 14 residues. Germline trimming cut 5 bases from V and 7 bases from J; bases unmatched to any gene: 7. CDR1 and CDR2 from the germline V gene are SNHLY and FYNNEI. The CDR3 sequence is CASSPGQGRFGYTF. The CDR3 DNA is TGTGCCAGCAGTCCGGGACAGGGGCGCTTTGGCTACACCTTC.

Only a few counts were recorded for this clonotype. The chain carries TRBV29-1 and TRBJ2-7; D is tentatively TRBD1 or TRBD2 (5 bases each). Germline V gene sequence: CDR1 SQVTM, CDR2 ANQGSEA. Trimming shortened V by 4 bases and J by 3 bases, and 13 bases separated the two germline ends. This CDR3 comprises 13 residues. This CDR3 reads CSVGWDRHYEQYF. The CDR3 bases are TGCAGCGTTGGTTGGGACCGACACTACGAGCAGTACTTC.